This T cell receptor (beta chain) stems from a study of cytomegalovirus exposure and HLA in healthy donors. Trimming took 0 bases from V and 2 from J, leaving 11 bases between them. The germline gives CDR1 MNHEY, CDR2 SVGAGI. The CDR3 spans 16 residues. The PCR ran on 60 Vbeta and 13 Jbeta primers. The table came from immunoSEQ multiplex PCR; TCRdb's copy has only in-frame clones and leaves some out. The sample contains 99,000 or so clones, 60% to 80% of which appear only once. This chain joins TRBV6-5 and TRBJ1-3; D possibly corresponds to TRBD1 (6 bases). The receptor's source is a man aged 55 to 70 in good health and CMV-seropositive. Sequenced input: PBMCs. The CDR3 DNA reads TGTGCCAGCAGTTACTCCTTCAGGGGTGCTGGAAACACCATATATTTT. Its protein is CASSYSFRGAGNTIYF.